A selection of T cell receptor beta chains follows, all from one sample in a study of blood T cell repertoires in COVID-19. The assay was immunoSEQ multiplex PCR, and TCRdb's table has in-frame clones only and misses some. Of about 43,000 clones listed, approximately 88% are singletons. The sequenced sample was peripheral blood. These TCRs come from a man between 60 and 75 years old with active COVID-19. The CDR3 runs from the conserved cysteine through the conserved F or W. Each record gives: D gene, clone size, J gene, V gene, CDR3 DNA, CDR3 protein. The D gene is left open where the match is weak. Not every row has a clone size; where given, it reads once, few, many or a size class.

d_gene: TRBD1
abundance: few
j_gene: TRBJ1-1
v_gene: TRBV2
CDR3nt: TGTGCCAGCTCGACAGGGGGGGATGAAGCTTTCTTT
CDR3aa: CASSTGGDEAFF

d_gene: TRBD1
abundance: once
j_gene: TRBJ2-7
v_gene: TRBV6-6
CDR3nt: TGTGCCAGCAGTTCCAACGACGGGACAGGGACCTACGAGCAGTACTTC
CDR3aa: CASSSNDGTGTYEQYF

d_gene: TRBD2
abundance: .
j_gene: TRBJ2-7
v_gene: TRBV3-1/TRBV3-2
CDR3nt: TGTGCCAGCAGCCAAGACTTGGGGACTAGCTCGTACTACGAGCAGTACTTC
CDR3aa: CASSQDLGTSSYYEQYF

d_gene: TRBD1
abundance: .
j_gene: TRBJ2-1
v_gene: TRBV25-1
CDR3nt: TGTGCCAGCATCGGACAGGAGGTCAATGAGCAGTTCTTC
CDR3aa: CASIGQEVNEQFF

d_gene: TRBD1
abundance: .
j_gene: TRBJ1-2
v_gene: TRBV29-1
CDR3nt: TGCAGCGTAGAGGGACAGTCTAACTATGGCTACACCTTC
CDR3aa: CSVEGQSNYGYTF

d_gene: .
abundance: medium-sized
j_gene: TRBJ1-4
v_gene: TRBV7-2
CDR3nt: TGTGCCAGCAGCTTAGCAGGGGCAACTAATGAAAAACTGTTTTTT
CDR3aa: CASSLAGATNEKLFF

d_gene: TRBD1
abundance: .
j_gene: TRBJ1-2
v_gene: TRBV28
CDR3nt: TGTGCCAGCAACGATTCAGGGGGCATATATGGCTACACCTTC
CDR3aa: CASNDSGGIYGYTF

d_gene: TRBD1
abundance: .
j_gene: TRBJ1-2
v_gene: TRBV9
CDR3nt: TGTGCCAGCAGCGTTACAGGGGGAAACTATGGCTACACCTTC
CDR3aa: CASSVTGGNYGYTF

d_gene: TRBD1
abundance: .
j_gene: TRBJ1-1
v_gene: TRBV6-6
CDR3nt: TGTGCCAGCAGTCCTGGACAGGGTCGGACTGAAGCTTTCTTT
CDR3aa: CASSPGQGRTEAFF

d_gene: TRBD2
abundance: .
j_gene: TRBJ2-1
v_gene: TRBV4-3
CDR3nt: TGCGCCAGCAGCCAAGGGTCTGAGCGGGGGGGCCGAGGTGAGCAGTTCTTC
CDR3aa: CASSQGSERGGRGEQFF

d_gene: .
abundance: .
j_gene: TRBJ2-5
v_gene: TRBV2
CDR3nt: TGTGCCAGCATGGAGGCGGGCGGAGTGAAGACCCAGTACTTC
CDR3aa: CASMEAGGVKTQYF

d_gene: .
abundance: .
j_gene: TRBJ1-3
v_gene: TRBV11-2
CDR3nt: TGTGCCAGCAGCTTTACAAGGGGTAGAAACACCATATATTTT
CDR3aa: CASSFTRGRNTIYF

d_gene: TRBD1
abundance: .
j_gene: TRBJ1-5
v_gene: TRBV6-5
CDR3nt: TGTGCCAGCAGCCAACAGGGGGTCAATCAGCCCCAGCATTTT
CDR3aa: CASSQQGVNQPQHF

d_gene: .
abundance: once
j_gene: TRBJ1-1
v_gene: TRBV5-1
CDR3nt: TGCGCCAGCAGATCATTGCCAGAGAACACTGAAGCTTTCTTT
CDR3aa: CASRSLPENTEAFF

d_gene: .
abundance: .
j_gene: TRBJ2-7
v_gene: TRBV6-2/TRBV6-3
CDR3nt: TGTGCCAGCAGTTACCTGGGAGGTCCCCCGTACGAGCAGTACTTC
CDR3aa: CASSYLGGPPYEQYF

d_gene: .
abundance: .
j_gene: TRBJ2-6
v_gene: TRBV7-3
CDR3nt: TGTGCCAGCAGCGTCGGTCCCTTTAATTCTGGGGCCAACGTCCTGACTTTC
CDR3aa: CASSVGPFNSGANVLTF

d_gene: TRBD2
abundance: .
j_gene: TRBJ2-1
v_gene: TRBV3-1/TRBV3-2
CDR3nt: TGTGCCAGCAGCCTCAGCGGGGGGGTTTTCGGCGATGAGCAGTTCTTC
CDR3aa: CASSLSGGVFGDEQFF

d_gene: TRBD1
abundance: .
j_gene: TRBJ1-6
v_gene: TRBV7-2
CDR3nt: TGTGCCAGCAGCTTATCTCAGGGGGCTAGCGGATCACCCCTCCACTTT
CDR3aa: CASSLSQGASGSPLHF

d_gene: TRBD1
abundance: .
j_gene: TRBJ1-5
v_gene: TRBV20-1
CDR3nt: TGCAGTGCTAGTTCGGCCGCGACAGGGATCGATCAGCCCCAGCATTTT
CDR3aa: CSASSAATGIDQPQHF

d_gene: TRBD1
abundance: once
j_gene: TRBJ2-7
v_gene: TRBV5-6
CDR3nt: TGTGCCAGCAGTTGGGACAGGGGTGGGGAGCAGTACTTC
CDR3aa: CASSWDRGGEQYF

d_gene: .
abundance: .
j_gene: TRBJ1-1
v_gene: TRBV12-3/TRBV12-4
CDR3nt: TGTGCCAGCAGTCGCGGGATGAACACTGAAGCTTTCTTT
CDR3aa: CASSRGMNTEAFF

d_gene: TRBD2
abundance: .
j_gene: TRBJ2-5
v_gene: TRBV28
CDR3nt: TGTGCCAGCAGTTTGGGGGGGGTCCCCCAAGAGACCCAGTACTTC
CDR3aa: CASSLGGVPQETQYF

d_gene: TRBD1
abundance: .
j_gene: TRBJ1-6
v_gene: TRBV19
CDR3nt: TGTGCCAGTAGTAATCAGGGGGGCAATTCACCCCTCCACTTT
CDR3aa: CASSNQGGNSPLHF

d_gene: TRBD2
abundance: .
j_gene: TRBJ2-3
v_gene: TRBV25-1
CDR3nt: TGTGCCAGCAGTGAACTAGGTAGCGGGGGGGTAAGAGATACGCAGTATTTT
CDR3aa: CASSELGSGGVRDTQYF

d_gene: TRBD2
abundance: .
j_gene: TRBJ2-5
v_gene: TRBV11-2
CDR3nt: TGTGCCAGCAGCTCGCTAGCGGGCCGGTATACCCAGTACTTC
CDR3aa: CASSSLAGRYTQYF

d_gene: TRBD1
abundance: .
j_gene: TRBJ2-5
v_gene: TRBV5-6
CDR3nt: TGTGCCAGCAGCGGACAGGGGGCGAAAGAGACCCAGTACTTC
CDR3aa: CASSGQGAKETQYF

d_gene: .
abundance: .
j_gene: TRBJ1-4
v_gene: TRBV6-2/TRBV6-3
CDR3nt: TGTGCCAGCAGTTTCGACAGGTCGCCGGTCAAGTTTTTT
CDR3aa: CASSFDRSPVKFF

d_gene: TRBD1
abundance: .
j_gene: TRBJ2-7
v_gene: TRBV19
CDR3nt: TGTGCCAGTAGTATGGGACAGGGCGTCACCTACGAGCAGTACTTC
CDR3aa: CASSMGQGVTYEQYF

d_gene: TRBD1
abundance: .
j_gene: TRBJ1-2
v_gene: TRBV29-1
CDR3nt: TGCAGCGTGGGTGGACAGGGGGACTATGGCTACACCTTC
CDR3aa: CSVGGQGDYGYTF

d_gene: .
abundance: few
j_gene: TRBJ1-3
v_gene: TRBV5-3
CDR3nt: TGTGCCAGAAGATCGCCCGGGGGTGGAAACACCATATATTTT
CDR3aa: CARRSPGGGNTIYF

d_gene: TRBD1
abundance: .
j_gene: TRBJ2-2
v_gene: TRBV28
CDR3nt: TGTGCCAGCAGTCCTCGGACAGGGGCGACCGGGACCGGGGAGCTGTTTTTT
CDR3aa: CASSPRTGATGTGELFF

d_gene: .
abundance: .
j_gene: TRBJ2-5
v_gene: TRBV5-4
CDR3nt: TGTGCCAGCAGCTTGGGCACACAAGAGACCCAGTACTTC
CDR3aa: CASSLGTQETQYF

d_gene: .
abundance: .
j_gene: TRBJ1-1
v_gene: TRBV28
CDR3nt: TGTGCCCCGTACCCGGGTGAGAACACTGAAGCTTTCTTT
CDR3aa: CAPYPGENTEAFF

d_gene: TRBD2
abundance: .
j_gene: TRBJ2-3
v_gene: TRBV29-1
CDR3nt: TGCAGCGTTAACCGACTAGCGGGAGTGGTAGATACGCAGTATTTT
CDR3aa: CSVNRLAGVVDTQYF

d_gene: TRBD1
abundance: .
j_gene: TRBJ2-5
v_gene: TRBV5-1
CDR3nt: TGCGCCAGCAGCTTGAACAGGGGTCCCCAAGAGACCCAGTACTTC
CDR3aa: CASSLNRGPQETQYF

d_gene: .
abundance: .
j_gene: TRBJ1-1
v_gene: TRBV21-1
CDR3nt: TGTGCCAGCAGCAAACGCCAATCGGACAGGGGATTCGGTGAAGCTTTCTTT
CDR3aa: CASSKRQSDRGFGEAFF

d_gene: .
abundance: .
j_gene: TRBJ2-5
v_gene: TRBV19
CDR3nt: TGTGCCAGTACCCCAGGGCACCTCCAAGAGACCCAGTACTTC
CDR3aa: CASTPGHLQETQYF

d_gene: TRBD2
abundance: .
j_gene: TRBJ2-1
v_gene: TRBV28
CDR3nt: TGTGCCAGCAGCCCCTGGACTAGCGGGAACAATGAGCAGTTCTTC
CDR3aa: CASSPWTSGNNEQFF

d_gene: TRBD2
abundance: .
j_gene: TRBJ2-1
v_gene: TRBV2
CDR3nt: TGTGCCAGCAAGGGACTAGCGGGCGACAATGAGCAGTTCTTC
CDR3aa: CASKGLAGDNEQFF

d_gene: .
abundance: .
j_gene: TRBJ1-1
v_gene: TRBV11-2
CDR3nt: TGTGCCAGCAGCTGGGGGGGCGGCACTGAAGCTTTCTTT
CDR3aa: CASSWGGGTEAFF

d_gene: .
abundance: .
j_gene: TRBJ1-3
v_gene: TRBV6-1
CDR3nt: TGTGCCAGCAGTGAACAGGGCGGGGAATACACCATATATTTT
CDR3aa: CASSEQGGEYTIYF

d_gene: .
abundance: .
j_gene: TRBJ1-1
v_gene: TRBV12-3/TRBV12-4
CDR3nt: TGTGCCAGCAGTTTAGCGGCTACAGGCCTAGCTTTCTTT
CDR3aa: CASSLAATGLAFF